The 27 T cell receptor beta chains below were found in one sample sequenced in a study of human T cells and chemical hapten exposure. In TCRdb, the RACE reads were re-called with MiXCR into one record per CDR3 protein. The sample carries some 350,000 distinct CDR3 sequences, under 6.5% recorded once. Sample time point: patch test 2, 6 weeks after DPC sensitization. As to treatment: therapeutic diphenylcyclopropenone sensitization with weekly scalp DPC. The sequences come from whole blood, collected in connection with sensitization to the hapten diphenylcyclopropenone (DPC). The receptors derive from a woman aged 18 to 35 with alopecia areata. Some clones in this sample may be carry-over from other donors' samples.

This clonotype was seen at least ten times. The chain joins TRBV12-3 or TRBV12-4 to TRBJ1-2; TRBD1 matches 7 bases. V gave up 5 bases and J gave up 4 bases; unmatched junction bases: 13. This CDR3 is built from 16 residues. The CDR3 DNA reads TGTGCCAGCAGTACCTCCCACAGGGGTGGAGGCTATGGCTACACCTTC. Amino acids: CASSTSHRGGGYGYTF.

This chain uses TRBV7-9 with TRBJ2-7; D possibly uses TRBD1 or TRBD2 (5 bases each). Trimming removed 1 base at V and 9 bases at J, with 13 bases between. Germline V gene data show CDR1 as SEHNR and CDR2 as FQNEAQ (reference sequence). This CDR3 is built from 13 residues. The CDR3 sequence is CASSLGDAARQYF. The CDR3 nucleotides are TGTGCCAGCAGCTTAGGGGACGCGGCTCGGCAGTACTTC.

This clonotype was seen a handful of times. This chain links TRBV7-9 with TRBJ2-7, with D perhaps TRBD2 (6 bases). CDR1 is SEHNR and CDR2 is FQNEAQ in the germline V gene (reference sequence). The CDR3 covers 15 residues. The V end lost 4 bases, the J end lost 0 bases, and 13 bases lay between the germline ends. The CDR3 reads CASSWRDGSSYEQYF. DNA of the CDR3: TGTGCCAGCAGCTGGAGGGACGGGAGCTCCTACGAGCAGTACTTC.

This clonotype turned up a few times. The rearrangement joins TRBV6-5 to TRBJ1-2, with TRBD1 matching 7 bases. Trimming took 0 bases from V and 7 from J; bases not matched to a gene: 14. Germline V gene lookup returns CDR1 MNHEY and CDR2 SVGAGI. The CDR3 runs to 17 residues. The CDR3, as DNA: TGTGCCAGCAGTTACTCGTCGGCAGGGGGGTATAGTTTTGGCTACACCTTC. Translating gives CASSYSSAGGYSFGYTF.

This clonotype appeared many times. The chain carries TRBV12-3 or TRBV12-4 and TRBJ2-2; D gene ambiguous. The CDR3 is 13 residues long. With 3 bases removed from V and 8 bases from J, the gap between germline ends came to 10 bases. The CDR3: CASSFMVNGELFF. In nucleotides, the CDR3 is TGTGCCAGCAGTTTTATGGTCAATGGGGAGCTGTTTTTT.

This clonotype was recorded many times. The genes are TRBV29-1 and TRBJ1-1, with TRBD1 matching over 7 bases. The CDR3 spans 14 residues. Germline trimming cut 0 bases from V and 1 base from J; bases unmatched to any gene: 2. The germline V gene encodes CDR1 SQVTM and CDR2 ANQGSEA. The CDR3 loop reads CSVEETGTNTEAFF. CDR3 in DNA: TGCAGCGTTGAAGAGACAGGGACGAACACTGAAGCTTTCTTT.

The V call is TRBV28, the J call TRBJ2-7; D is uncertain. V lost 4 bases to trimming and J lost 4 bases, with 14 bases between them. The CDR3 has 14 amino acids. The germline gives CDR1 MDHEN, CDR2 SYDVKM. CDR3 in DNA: TGTGCCAGCAGTTCTGGGCCGATGGGGTACGAGCAGTACTTC. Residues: CASSSGPMGYEQYF.

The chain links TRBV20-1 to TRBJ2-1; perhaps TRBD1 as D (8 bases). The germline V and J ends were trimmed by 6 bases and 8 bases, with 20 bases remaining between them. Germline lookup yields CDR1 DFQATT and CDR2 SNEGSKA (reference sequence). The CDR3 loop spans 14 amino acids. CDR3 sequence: CSARGPGGPDEQFF. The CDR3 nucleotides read TGCAGTGCCAGGGGGCCGGGGGGCCCCGATGAGCAGTTCTTC.

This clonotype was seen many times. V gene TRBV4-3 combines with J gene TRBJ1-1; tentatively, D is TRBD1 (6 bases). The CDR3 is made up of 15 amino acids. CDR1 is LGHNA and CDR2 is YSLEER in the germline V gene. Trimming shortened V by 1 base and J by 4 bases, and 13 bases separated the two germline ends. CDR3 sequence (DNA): TGCGCCAGCAGCCAAGGAAGGGGGTTCTCCACTGAAGCTTTCTTT. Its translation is CASSQGRGFSTEAFF.

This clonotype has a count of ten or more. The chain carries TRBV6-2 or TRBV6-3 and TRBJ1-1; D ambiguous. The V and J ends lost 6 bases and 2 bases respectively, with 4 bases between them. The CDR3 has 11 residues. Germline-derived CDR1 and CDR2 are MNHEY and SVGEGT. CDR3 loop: CASSANTEAFF. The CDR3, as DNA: TGTGCCAGCAGCGCCAACACTGAAGCTTTCTTT.

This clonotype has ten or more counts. CDR3 nucleotide sequence: TGCAGTGCTACGGACCCGAAGACTAGCACAGATACGCAGTATTTT. It is translated as CSATDPKTSTDTQYF. The chain recombines TRBV20-1 with TRBJ2-3; no firm D call. Germline assignment: CDR1 DFQATT and CDR2 SNEGSKA (reference sequence). V was clipped by 4 bases and J by 0 bases, with 14 bases between them. The CDR3 covers 15 residues.

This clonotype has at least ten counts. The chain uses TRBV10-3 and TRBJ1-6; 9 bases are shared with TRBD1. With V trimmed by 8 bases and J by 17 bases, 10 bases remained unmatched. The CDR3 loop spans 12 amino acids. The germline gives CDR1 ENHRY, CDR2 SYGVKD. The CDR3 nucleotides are TGTGCCATCGGGGATACAGGGGGCAGATTCCACTTT. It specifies CAIGDTGGRFHF.

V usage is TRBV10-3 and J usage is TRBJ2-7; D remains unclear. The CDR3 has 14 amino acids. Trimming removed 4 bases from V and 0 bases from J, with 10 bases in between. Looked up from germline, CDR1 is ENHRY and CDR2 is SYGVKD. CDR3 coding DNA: TGTGCCATCAGTGCCAAGGGATTCTCCTACGAGCAGTACTTC. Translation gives CAISAKGFSYEQYF.

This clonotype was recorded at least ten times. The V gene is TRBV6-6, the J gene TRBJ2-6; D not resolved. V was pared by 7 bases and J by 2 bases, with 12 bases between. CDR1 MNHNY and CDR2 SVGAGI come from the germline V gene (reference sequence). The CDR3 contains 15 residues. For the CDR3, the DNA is TGTGCCAGCACCCCCCCGTTCCCTGGGGCCAACGTCCTGACTTTC. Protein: CASTPPFPGANVLTF.

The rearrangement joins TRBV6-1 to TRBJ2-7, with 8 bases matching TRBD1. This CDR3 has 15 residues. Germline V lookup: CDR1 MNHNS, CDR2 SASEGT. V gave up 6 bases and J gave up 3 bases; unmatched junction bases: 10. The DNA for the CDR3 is TGTGCCAGCAGGGGGGAGGAGACAGGGGACTACGAGCAGTACTTC. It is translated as CASRGEETGDYEQYF.

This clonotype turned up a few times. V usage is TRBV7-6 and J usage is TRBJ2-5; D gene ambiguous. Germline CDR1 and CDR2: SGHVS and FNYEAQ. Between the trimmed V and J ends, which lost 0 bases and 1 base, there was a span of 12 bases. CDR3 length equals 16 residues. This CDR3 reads CASSLATGSLQETQYF. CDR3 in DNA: TGTGCCAGCAGCTTAGCCACGGGCTCCCTCCAAGAGACCCAGTACTTC.

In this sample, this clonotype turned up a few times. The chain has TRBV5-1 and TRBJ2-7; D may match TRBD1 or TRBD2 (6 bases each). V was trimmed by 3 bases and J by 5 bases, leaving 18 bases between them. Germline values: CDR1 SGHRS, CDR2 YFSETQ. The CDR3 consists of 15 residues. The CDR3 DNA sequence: TGCGCCAGCAGCTCTCAGCCATTGGGGGGCGACGAGCAGTACTTC. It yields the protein CASSSQPLGGDEQYF.

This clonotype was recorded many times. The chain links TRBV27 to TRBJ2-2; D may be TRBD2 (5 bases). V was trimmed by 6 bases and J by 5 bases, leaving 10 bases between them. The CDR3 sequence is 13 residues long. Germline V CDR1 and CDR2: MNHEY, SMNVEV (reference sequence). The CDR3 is CASSLRGTGELFF. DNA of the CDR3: TGTGCCAGCAGCCTACGGGGTACCGGGGAGCTGTTTTTT.

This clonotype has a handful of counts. CDR3 region: CASTRQGITGELFF. For the CDR3, the DNA is TGTGCCAGTACTAGACAGGGGATCACCGGGGAGCTGTTTTTT. This rearrangement joins TRBV2 to TRBJ2-2, with 8 positions matching TRBD1. V shed 9 bases and J 4 bases; nucleotides not matched to a gene: 7. CDR1 SNHLY and CDR2 FYNNEI come from the germline V gene. The CDR3 spans 14 residues.

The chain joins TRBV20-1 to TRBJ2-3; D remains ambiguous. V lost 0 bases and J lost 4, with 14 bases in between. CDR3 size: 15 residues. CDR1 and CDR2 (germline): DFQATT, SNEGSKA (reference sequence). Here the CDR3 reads CSARDPAVGADTQYF. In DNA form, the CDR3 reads TGCAGTGCTAGAGATCCGGCAGTTGGCGCAGATACGCAGTATTTT.

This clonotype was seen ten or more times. CDR3 sequence: CASSVDSTNEKLFF. CDR3 nucleotide sequence: TGCGCCAGCAGCGTCGACTCAACTAATGAAAAACTGTTTTTT. V usage is TRBV5-1 and J usage is TRBJ1-4; D is unclear. The germline V gene encodes CDR1 SGHRS and CDR2 YFSETQ. The length of the CDR3 is 14 residues. V lost 4 bases and J lost 0, with 7 bases in between.

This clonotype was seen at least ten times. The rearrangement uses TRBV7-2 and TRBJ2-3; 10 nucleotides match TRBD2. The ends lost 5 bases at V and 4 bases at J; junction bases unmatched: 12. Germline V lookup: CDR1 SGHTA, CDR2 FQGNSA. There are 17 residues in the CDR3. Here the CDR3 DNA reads TGTGCCAGCAGCCCCCCGGGGCTAGCGGGGGTGGCAGATACGCAGTATTTT. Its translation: CASSPPGLAGVADTQYF.

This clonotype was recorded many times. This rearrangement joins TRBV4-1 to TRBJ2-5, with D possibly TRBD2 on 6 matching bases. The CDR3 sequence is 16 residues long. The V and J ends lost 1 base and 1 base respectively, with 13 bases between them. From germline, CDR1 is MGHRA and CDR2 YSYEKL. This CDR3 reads CASSQVPWTTQETQYF. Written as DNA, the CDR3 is TGCGCCAGCAGCCAAGTCCCCTGGACTACCCAAGAGACCCAGTACTTC.

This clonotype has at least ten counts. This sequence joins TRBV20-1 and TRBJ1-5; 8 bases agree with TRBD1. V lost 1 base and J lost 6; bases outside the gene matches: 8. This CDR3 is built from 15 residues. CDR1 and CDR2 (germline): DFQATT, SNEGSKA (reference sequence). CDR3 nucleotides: TGCAGTGCTAGAGGTCGACAGGGGATCAGTCAGCCCCAGCATTTT. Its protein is CSARGRQGISQPQHF.

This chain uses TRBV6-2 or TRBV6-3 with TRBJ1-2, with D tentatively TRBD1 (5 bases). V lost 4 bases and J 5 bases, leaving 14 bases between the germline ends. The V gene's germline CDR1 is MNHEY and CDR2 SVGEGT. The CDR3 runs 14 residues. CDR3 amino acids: CASSSGTYFYGYTF. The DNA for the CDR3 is TGTGCCAGCAGTTCCGGGACCTATTTTTATGGCTACACCTTC.

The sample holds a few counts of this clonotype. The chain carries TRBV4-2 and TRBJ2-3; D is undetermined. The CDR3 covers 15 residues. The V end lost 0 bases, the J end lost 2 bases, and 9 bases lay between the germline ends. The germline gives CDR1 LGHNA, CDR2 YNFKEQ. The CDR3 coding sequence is TGTGCCAGCAGCCAAGAGGCTGCATACACAGATACGCAGTATTTT. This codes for CASSQEAAYTDTQYF.

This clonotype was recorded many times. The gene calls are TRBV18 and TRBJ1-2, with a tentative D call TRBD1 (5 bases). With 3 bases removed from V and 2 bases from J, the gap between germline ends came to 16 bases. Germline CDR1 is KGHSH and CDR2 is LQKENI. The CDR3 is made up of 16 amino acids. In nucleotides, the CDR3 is TGTGCCAGCTCACCCGGGGGACCCACGCTAAACTATGGCTACACCTTC. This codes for CASSPGGPTLNYGYTF.